This T cell receptor beta chain was observed in a study of T cells in Graves' hyperthyroidism and ophthalmopathy. Study in general: Upon initial diagnosis and before any treatment, peripheral blood was collected. Notes on the study in general: Ophthalmopathy, as predicted by the model, came a median about six months after the prediction.

The table lists this clonotype with many counts. Its antigen remains unknown. Trimming removed 3 bases from V and 4 bases from J, with 18 bases in between. Germline CDR1 and CDR2: SQVTM and ANQGSEA. CDR3 length: 15 residues. Used for diagnoses were clinical symptoms, serum thyroxine and TRAb, thyroid ultrasound and orbital computed tomography. Authors of the study amplified TCR beta CDR3 regions from RNA transcripts. A set of HTBI primers served as the primers for a first-round RT-PCR of the TCR CDR3. TCRdb reprocessed the multiplex PCR reads with MiXCR, giving one entry per CDR3 protein. This table holds some 560,000 distinct CDR3 sequences, more than 15% found once.

The TCR sequence derives from a woman aged 25 to 39 with Graves' hyperthyroidism. The sequencing sample was made of blood. V usage is TRBV29-1 and J usage is TRBJ2-5; TRBD1 might be the D (8 bases). In DNA, the CDR3 is TGCAGCGTTGACCAATTATACAGGGGGGGAGAGACCCAGTACTTC. Translating gives CSVDQLYRGGETQYF.